The sample holds a few counts of the clone carrying this T cell receptor beta chain. Antigen specificity is unknown. One end of the junction varies from germline; a read error may be responsible. Clones were read by immunoSEQ multiplex PCR, and TCRdb kept only the in-frame ones, dropping some. The data hold 30,000 to 40,000 clones, with around nine tenths observed a single time. This sample stems from a study of CD8 T cells in acute hepatitis C reinfection. At the level of the study: Sequences come from NS3-1073-specific CD8+ T cells, during acute infection and after clearance. The study's findings and limits: All groups preferentially used TRBV04 and TRBV06, which was not due to overrepresentation in the naive pool.

Time point specified: naive CD8 control sorted from an acute-time-point sample. This CDR3 is built from 12 residues. Per the germline V gene, CDR1 is SNHLY and CDR2 is FYNNEI. Sequences were obtained from naive CD8+ T cells from PBMCs. The chain is built from TRBV2 and TRBJ1-5; TRBD1 might be the D (5 bases). This TCR was recovered from a man between 25 and 39 years old with chronic hepatitis C. The CDR3 spells CASRARGKPQHF. CDR3 DNA: TGCGCCAGCAGGGCCCGAGGAAAACCCCAGCATTTT. The complete variable domain, with remaining parts taken from reference TRBV2 and TRBJ1-5, reads EPEVTQTPSHQVTQMGQEVILRCVPISNHLYFYWYRQILGQKVEFLVSFYNNEISEKSEIFDDQFSVERPDGSNFTLKIRSTKLEDSAMYFCASRARGKPQHFGDGTRLSIL.